These 9 T cell receptor beta chains came from one sample sequenced in a study of shared clonotypes between healthy human individuals. Clones were sequenced by immunoSEQ multiplex PCR, and TCRdb holds only the in-frame ones, with some missing. The profile covers roughly 1,500,000 clones, with around 98% appearing a single time and about 0.4% taken by the ten largest. The source material was naive CD4+ T cells sorted from blood. Subset indicated: CD45RA+ positively selected. The receptors originated from a man aged 30 to 39 in good health.

This clone was counted a single time. This chain joins TRBV5-1 and TRBJ1-2; the D gene is possibly TRBD1 (5 bases). CDR3 length: 14 residues. V was shortened by 0 bases and J by 7 bases, with 13 bases between the two germline ends. Germline CDR1 reads SGHRS; CDR2 reads YFSETQ. The CDR3 loop reads CASSLDPGRRGYTF. The CDR3 region has the DNA TGCGCCAGCAGCTTGGATCCAGGGAGGCGTGGCTACACCTTC. Variable domain in full (rest from reference TRBV5-1 and TRBJ1-2): KAGVTQTPRYLIKTRGQQVTLSCSPISGHRSVSWYQQTPGQGLQFLFEYFSETQRNKGNFPGRFSGRQFSNSRSEMNVSTLELGDSALYLCASSLDPGRRGYTFGSGTRLTVV.

The chain is built from TRBV7-8 and TRBJ1-2, with D hard to call. Germline CDR1 and CDR2: SGHVS and FQNEAQ. V was trimmed by 1 base and J by 3 bases, leaving 9 bases between them. The CDR3 consists of 14 residues. The CDR3 region is CASSLDPDHYGYTF. The CDR3 region has the DNA TGTGCCAGCAGCTTAGACCCGGATCACTATGGCTACACCTTC.

The chain links TRBV5-4 to TRBJ1-2; D is unresolved. Trimming stripped 4 bases from V and 6 bases from J, with 16 bases between. Per germline, CDR1 SGHNT and CDR2 YYREEE (reference sequence). There are 14 residues in the CDR3. CDR3 in DNA: TGTGCCAGCAGCGGTTCTCGGGAGGCCCATGGCTACACCTTC. It specifies CASSGSREAHGYTF. Using reference TRBV5-4 and TRBJ1-2 for the parts outside the CDR3, the full variable domain is ETGVTQSPTHLIKTRGQQVTLRCSSQSGHNTVSWYQQALGQGPQFIFQYYREEENGRGNFPPRFSGLQFPNYSSELNVNALELDDSALYLCASSGSREAHGYTFGSGTRLTVV.

This chain links TRBV21-1 with TRBJ2-1; TRBD2 was called by the table and not checked on the DNA. TRBV21-1 is a documented pseudogene. The CDR3 totals 18 residues. CDR3 loop: CASSKFSGLRERPNEQFF. For the CDR3, the DNA is TGTGCCAGCAGCAAATTTTCCGGGCTCCGGGAGAGGCCCAATGAGCAGTTCTTC.

CDR3 sequence reads: CSARGSYGYTF. The CDR3 DNA reads TGCAGTGCTAGAGGTAGCTATGGCTACACCTTC. The genes are TRBV20-1 and TRBJ1-2; D remains unclear. CDR3 length: 11 amino acids. The V gene's germline CDR1 is DFQATT and CDR2 SNEGSKA (reference sequence). V was clipped by 1 base and J by 4 bases, with 4 bases between them.

The CDR3 is CASSPQRERADTQYF. The CDR3 bases are TGTGCCAGCTCACCCCAGCGGGAGCGGGCAGATACGCAGTATTTT. The chain uses TRBV18 and TRBJ2-3, with 8 bases matching TRBD2. Trimming took 3 bases from V and 4 from J; bases not matched to a gene: 6. There are 15 residues in the CDR3. The germline V gene encodes CDR1 KGHSH and CDR2 LQKENI. Full variable domain (remainder filled in from reference TRBV18 and TRBJ2-3): NAGVMQNPRHLVRRRGQEARLRCSPMKGHSHVYWYRQLPEEGLKFMVYLQKENIIDESGMPKERFSAEFPKEGPSILRIQQVVRGDSAAYFCASSPQRERADTQYFGPGTRLTVL.

The CDR3 DNA reads as TGTGCCAGCAGTGATTCGACTTACCCGTCCTATGGCTACACCTTC. Translated: CASSDSTYPSYGYTF. The rearrangement joins TRBV25-1 to TRBJ1-2; D is ambiguous. CDR3 size: 15 residues. Trimming took 3 bases from V and 4 from J, leaving 15 bases between them. In germline, CDR1 is MGHDK, CDR2 SYGVNS.

The chain couples TRBV9 to TRBJ2-1; 12 bases are a match to TRBD2. The length of the CDR3 is 17 residues. Germline V gene data show CDR1 as SGDLS and CDR2 as YYNGEE. V was clipped by 4 bases and J by 7 bases; unmatched bases: 12. The CDR3 loop is CASSLRLAGDVGNEQFF. The CDR3 nucleotides read TGTGCCAGCAGCCTAAGACTAGCGGGAGATGTAGGGAATGAGCAGTTCTTC.

About this clone itself: No DNA is shown, since the ends of the CDR3 on it are uncertain; the CDR3 is the one TCRdb lists. The genes are TRBV7-2 and TRBJ1-5; the table gives TRBD1 as D, unverified against the DNA. Inclusive of both ends, the CDR3 amounts to 17 amino acids. Germline-derived CDR1 and CDR2 are SGHTA and FQGNSA. CDR3 sequence reads: CASSLGQGAIAISPSIF.